Each of the 20 T cell receptor beta chains below was sequenced from the same sample in a study of control samples from healthy donors and cancer patients (dated by TCRdb to 2018 to 2020). The receptor library was made with the immunoSEQ multiplex PCR assay. TCRdb's version of the immuneACCESS table is confined to in-frame rearrangements and falls short of the full clone set. An unresolved V gene accounts for under half of the shortfall where checked; the remainder is of unknown origin. The sample yields 130,000 or so clones; about 90% were counted once. 7.1% of the sample comes from the top ten. The sequencing input was blood. These receptors came from a young man in good health.

The V and J genes are TRBV7-8 and TRBJ1-5, with no clear D. The V and J ends lost 2 bases and 0 bases respectively, with 5 bases between them. Looked up from germline, CDR1 is SGHVS and CDR2 is FQNEAQ. The length of the CDR3 is 14 residues. The CDR3 region is CASSLSDSNQPQHF. CDR3 in DNA: TGTGCCAGCAGCTTATCAGATAGCAATCAGCCCCAGCATTTT.

The chain links TRBV2 to TRBJ1-5, with D possibly TRBD1 on 5 matching bases. The CDR3 loop spans 15 amino acids. The V and J ends lost 1 base and 7 bases respectively, with 14 bases between them. Germline V gene sequence: CDR1 SNHLY, CDR2 FYNNEI. The CDR3, as DNA: TGTGCCAGCAGTGAAGACCTCCGGGGGAGGCAGCCCCAGCATTTT. Translated: CASSEDLRGRQPQHF.

The chain uses TRBV7-2 and TRBJ2-1, with TRBD2 identical over 12 bases. The length of the CDR3 is 17 residues. The junction had 7 bases not matched to a gene; V was cut back by 0 bases and J by 7 bases. Germline CDR1 and CDR2: SGHTA and FQGNSA. Here the CDR3 reads CASSLAPLAGGYNEQFF. The CDR3, as DNA: TGTGCCAGCAGCTTAGCTCCCCTAGCGGGGGGGTATAATGAGCAGTTCTTC.

J is TRBJ2-5 and V is TRBV18; 7 nucleotides match TRBD1. The CDR3 sequence is 17 residues long. Germline assignment: CDR1 KGHSH and CDR2 LQKENI. The V and J ends lost 2 bases and 5 bases, in that order; junction bases with no gene match: 14. CDR3 amino acids: CASSPLWATGYDETQYF. CDR3 in DNA: TGTGCCAGCTCACCATTGTGGGCGACAGGGTACGACGAGACCCAGTACTTC.

The V and J genes are TRBV7-9 and TRBJ2-5; D gene unclear. Germline CDR1 and CDR2: SEHNR and FQNEAQ (reference sequence). V shed 1 base and J shed 5 bases, with 8 bases lying between them. This CDR3 has 13 amino acids. The CDR3 DNA follows: TGTGCCAGCAGCTTAGAGGGTTTTGAGACCCAGTACTTC. Translation: CASSLEGFETQYF.

This clone is a singleton in its sample. J is TRBJ1-3 and V is TRBV10-3; D may be TRBD1 (6 bases). V dropped 7 bases and J dropped 3 bases, with 10 bases sitting between them. In germline, CDR1 is ENHRY, CDR2 SYGVKD. The CDR3 loop spans 13 amino acids. The CDR3 DNA reads as TGTGCCATCAACCGGGACATTGGAAACACCATATATTTT. Translating gives CAINRDIGNTIYF.

This rearrangement joins TRBV10-1 to TRBJ2-1, with 13 nucleotides matching TRBD2. The V gene's germline CDR1 is WNHNN and CDR2 SYGVQD (reference sequence). The CDR3 totals 18 residues. With V trimmed by 7 bases and J by 0 bases, 9 bases remained unmatched. The CDR3 nucleotides read TGCGCCAGCACCTTGACTAGCGGGGGGTTAAGCTCCTACAATGAGCAGTTCTTC. Translating it yields CASTLTSGGLSSYNEQFF.

This clone occurred a few times. V and J are TRBV3-1 (or the pseudogene TRBV3-2) and TRBJ2-7, with D unresolved. The CDR3 totals 13 residues. Germline values: CDR1 LGHDT, CDR2 YNNKEL (reference sequence). Trimming took 1 base from V and 3 from J, leaving 7 bases between them. CDR3 sequence (DNA): TGTGCCAGCAGCCAAGGTACGGGCTACGAGCAGTACTTC. Protein: CASSQGTGYEQYF.

This clone appeared once. This chain links TRBV7-8 with TRBJ2-7; 15 bases are a match to TRBD2. Trimming cost V 4 bases and J 0 bases; bases outside gene matches: 7. The CDR3 has 18 residues. Germline lookup yields CDR1 SGHVS and CDR2 FQNEAQ. The CDR3 protein is CASSSGLAGGFSSYEQYF. The CDR3 nucleotides read TGTGCCAGCAGCTCGGGACTAGCGGGGGGCTTCAGCTCCTACGAGCAGTACTTC.

The chain carries TRBV19 and TRBJ2-5; D remains unclear. The V end lost 9 bases, the J end lost 1 base, and 18 bases lay between the germline ends. The germline V gene encodes CDR1 LNHDA and CDR2 SQIVND (reference sequence). CDR3 size: 15 residues. The CDR3 here is CASRYRHKVQETQYF. The CDR3 bases are TGTGCCAGCCGCTACCGTCATAAAGTCCAAGAGACCCAGTACTTC. The full variable domain, completed using reference TRBV19 and TRBJ2-5, is DGGITQSPKYLFRKEGQNVTLSCEQNLNHDAMYWYRQDPGQGLRLIYYSQIVNDFQKGDIAEGYSVSREKKESFPLTVTSAQKNPTAFYLCASRYRHKVQETQYFGPGTRLLVL.

CDR3 nucleotide sequence: TGTGCCAGCAGTTTCTTAGCGGAAAGCGGGAACATTCAGTACTTC. This encodes CASSFLAESGNIQYF. This chain joins TRBV27 and TRBJ2-4; D perhaps matches TRBD2 (6 bases). The germline V gene encodes CDR1 MNHEY and CDR2 SMNVEV (reference sequence). Trimming cost V 3 bases and J 7 bases, with 16 bases left between them. The CDR3 consists of 15 residues.

The chain has TRBV7-3 and TRBJ1-6, with unresolved D. Germline V gene data show CDR1 as SGHTA and CDR2 as FQGTGA. Trimming stripped 2 bases from V and 10 bases from J, with 9 bases between. The CDR3 is 13 amino acids. The CDR3 spells CASSLGARSPLHF. Here the CDR3 DNA reads TGTGCCAGCAGCTTAGGCGCAAGGTCACCCCTCCACTTT. Full variable domain (rest looked up from reference TRBV7-3 and TRBJ1-6): GAGVSQTPSNKVTEKGKYVELRCDPISGHTALYWYRQSLGQGPEFLIYFQGTGAADDSGLPNDRFFAVRPEGSVSTLKIQRTERGDSAVYLCASSLGARSPLHFGNGTRLTVT.

With regard to this clone: Here the CDR3 omits its conserved ending phenylalanine or tryptophan, so a read error is the likely source. The chain uses TRBV29-1 and TRBJ1-1, with D unresolved. Trimming removed 4 bases from V and 5 bases from J, with 8 bases in between. The CDR3 totals 11 residues. CDR1 and CDR2 (germline): SQVTM, ANQGSEA. The CDR3 nucleotides are TGCAGCGTTGGTTGGGAGACTGAAGCTTTCCTT. Encoded protein: CSVGWETEAFL.

The chain couples TRBV19 to TRBJ1-1, with D hard to call. The length of the CDR3 is 14 residues. The germline V gene has CDR1 LNHDA and CDR2 SQIVND (reference sequence). V was cut by 6 bases and J by 8 bases, with 19 bases left in between. Here the CDR3 DNA reads TGTGCCAGTAGGGCCGCGGCGGGTCTGATGGAAGCTTTCTTT. Translation: CASRAAAGLMEAFF.

This clone was counted at least ten times. The chain recombines TRBV5-1 with TRBJ2-2; no definite D call. Trimming removed 0 bases from V and 5 bases from J, with 11 bases in between. The CDR3 length is 15 residues. Germline V lookup: CDR1 SGHRS, CDR2 YFSETQ. CDR3 protein: CASSLEARPTGELFF. CDR3 nucleotides: TGCGCCAGCAGCTTGGAAGCCAGACCGACCGGGGAGCTGTTTTTT.

The rearrangement joins TRBV5-6 to TRBJ2-5, with TRBD1 as a possible D gene (6 bases). V was shortened by 4 bases and J by 5 bases, with 18 bases between the two germline ends. The CDR3 covers 15 residues. Germline CDR1 reads SGHDT; CDR2 reads YYEEEE. The CDR3 bases are TGTGCCAGCAGCCTCAGGGGTTTGGCCGGGGAGACCCAGTACTTC. Translated, it gives CASSLRGLAGETQYF.

The chain recombines TRBV7-9 with TRBJ2-1; TRBD2 is a possible D gene (7 bases). This CDR3 contains 15 residues. Germline lookup yields CDR1 SEHNR and CDR2 FQNEAQ (reference sequence). Trimming shortened V by 2 bases and J by 9 bases, and 17 bases separated the two germline ends. Here the CDR3 reads CASSLTGGAGVEQFF. Written as DNA, the CDR3 is TGTGCCAGCAGCTTAACTGGGGGGGCCGGCGTTGAGCAGTTCTTC. Complete variable domain (other parts from reference TRBV7-9 and TRBJ2-1): DTGVSQNPRHKITKRGQNVTFRCDPISEHNRLYWYRQTLGQGPEFLTYFQNEAQLEKSRLLSDRFSAERPKGSFSTLEIQRTEQGDSAMYLCASSLTGGAGVEQFFGPGTRLTVL.

J is TRBJ2-1 and V is TRBV30, with D hard to call. CDR1 GTSNPN and CDR2 SVGIG come from the germline V gene (reference sequence). Trimming removed 4 bases at V and 8 bases at J, with 12 bases between. CDR3 size: 12 residues. In DNA form, the CDR3 reads TGTGCCTGGACCAATCTGATGGATGAGCAGTTCTTC. Translating it yields CAWTNLMDEQFF.

J is TRBJ2-3 and V is TRBV18; D is perhaps TRBD2 (5 bases). Germline lookup yields CDR1 KGHSH and CDR2 LQKENI. The CDR3 has 14 residues. Trimming shortened V by 4 bases and J by 1 base, and 9 bases separated the two germline ends. DNA for the CDR3: TGTGCCAGCTCACACGATAGCGGCACAGATACGCAGTATTTT. The encoded protein is CASSHDSGTDTQYF.

This sequence joins TRBV25-1 and TRBJ1-4; D ambiguous. The germline V gene has CDR1 MGHDK and CDR2 SYGVNS. CDR3 size: 15 residues. V was trimmed by 2 bases and J by 4 bases, leaving 11 bases between them. CDR3 DNA: TGTGCCAGCAGTGAACGAAGGGATCTTAATGAAAAACTGTTTTTT. Its translation: CASSERRDLNEKLFF.